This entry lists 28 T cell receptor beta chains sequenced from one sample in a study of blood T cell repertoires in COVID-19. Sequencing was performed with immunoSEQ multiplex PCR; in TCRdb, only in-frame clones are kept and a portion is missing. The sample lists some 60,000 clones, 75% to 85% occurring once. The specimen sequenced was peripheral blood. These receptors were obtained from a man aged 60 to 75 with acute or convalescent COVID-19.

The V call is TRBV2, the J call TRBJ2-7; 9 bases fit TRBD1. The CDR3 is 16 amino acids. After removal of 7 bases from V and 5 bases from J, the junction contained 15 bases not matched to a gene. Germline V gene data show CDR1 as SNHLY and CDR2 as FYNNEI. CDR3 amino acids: CASISSWTGVSNEQYF. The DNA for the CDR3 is TGTGCCAGCATATCCTCCTGGACAGGGGTAAGCAACGAGCAGTACTTC.

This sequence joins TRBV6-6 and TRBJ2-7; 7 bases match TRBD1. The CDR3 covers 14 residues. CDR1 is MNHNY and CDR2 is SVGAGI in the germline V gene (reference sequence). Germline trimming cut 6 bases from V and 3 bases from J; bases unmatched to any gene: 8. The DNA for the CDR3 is TGTGCCAGCAGACTCGGACAGGTGAACTACGAGCAGTACTTC. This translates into CASRLGQVNYEQYF.

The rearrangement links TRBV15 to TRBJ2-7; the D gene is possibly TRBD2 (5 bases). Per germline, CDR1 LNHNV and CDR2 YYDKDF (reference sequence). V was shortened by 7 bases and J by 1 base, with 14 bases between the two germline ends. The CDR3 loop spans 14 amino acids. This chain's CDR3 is CATTRGGTSYEQYF. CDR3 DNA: TGTGCCACCACCCGGGGTGGAACTTCCTACGAGCAGTACTTC.

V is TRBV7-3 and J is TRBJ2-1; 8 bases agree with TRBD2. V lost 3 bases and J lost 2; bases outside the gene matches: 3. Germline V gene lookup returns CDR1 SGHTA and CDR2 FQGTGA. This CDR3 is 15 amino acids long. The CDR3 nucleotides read TGTGCCAGCAGCTTTGCAGCGGGGGCCTACAATGAGCAGTTCTTC. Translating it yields CASSFAAGAYNEQFF.

The CDR3 spells CASSYRQGAYEQYF. The CDR3 region has the DNA TGTGCCAGCAGTTACAGGCAGGGGGCCTACGAGCAGTACTTC. J is TRBJ2-7 and V is TRBV6-5, with 7 bases aligning to TRBD1. J lost 2 bases, V lost 2 bases, and 3 bases had no gene match. The CDR3 loop spans 14 amino acids. Per the germline V gene, CDR1 is MNHEY and CDR2 is SVGAGI.

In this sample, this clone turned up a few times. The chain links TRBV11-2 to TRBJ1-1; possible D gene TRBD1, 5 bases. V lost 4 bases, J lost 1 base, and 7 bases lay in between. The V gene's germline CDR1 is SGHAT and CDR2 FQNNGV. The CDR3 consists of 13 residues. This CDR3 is CASSSTENTEAFF. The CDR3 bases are TGTGCCAGCAGCTCGACAGAGAACACTGAAGCTTTCTTT.

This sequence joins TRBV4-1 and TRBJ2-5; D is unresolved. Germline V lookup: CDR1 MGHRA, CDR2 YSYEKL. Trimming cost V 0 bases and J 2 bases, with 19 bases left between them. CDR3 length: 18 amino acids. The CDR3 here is CASSQEPHGGGVQETQYF. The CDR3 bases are TGCGCCAGCAGCCAAGAGCCCCACGGCGGTGGCGTTCAAGAGACCCAGTACTTC.

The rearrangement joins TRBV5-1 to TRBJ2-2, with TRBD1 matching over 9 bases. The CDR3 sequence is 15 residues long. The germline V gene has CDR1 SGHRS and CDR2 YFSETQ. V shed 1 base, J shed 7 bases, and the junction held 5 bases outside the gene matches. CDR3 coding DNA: TGCGCCAGCAGCTTGCCGGGACAGGGAATCGGGGAGCTGTTTTTT. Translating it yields CASSLPGQGIGELFF.

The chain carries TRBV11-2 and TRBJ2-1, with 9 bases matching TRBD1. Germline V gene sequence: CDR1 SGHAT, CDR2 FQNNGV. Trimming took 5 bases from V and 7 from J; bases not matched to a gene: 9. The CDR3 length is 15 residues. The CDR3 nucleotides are TGTGCCAGCAGCCCCCTGGGACAGGGAAGGAATGAGCAGTTCTTC. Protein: CASSPLGQGRNEQFF. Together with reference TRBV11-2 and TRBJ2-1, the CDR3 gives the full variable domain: EAGVAQSPRYKIIEKRQSVAFWCNPISGHATLYWYQQILGQGPKLLIQFQNNGVVDDSQLPKDRFSAERLKGVDSTLKIQPAKLEDSAVYLCASSPLGQGRNEQFFGPGTRLTVL.

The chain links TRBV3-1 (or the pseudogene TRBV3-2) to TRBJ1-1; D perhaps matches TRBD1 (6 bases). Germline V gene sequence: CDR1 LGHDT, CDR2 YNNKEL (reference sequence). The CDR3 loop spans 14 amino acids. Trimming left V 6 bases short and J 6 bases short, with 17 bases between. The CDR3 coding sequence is TGTGCCAGCAGGCCCAATCTACAGGGCTCTGAAGCTTTCTTT. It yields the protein CASRPNLQGSEAFF.

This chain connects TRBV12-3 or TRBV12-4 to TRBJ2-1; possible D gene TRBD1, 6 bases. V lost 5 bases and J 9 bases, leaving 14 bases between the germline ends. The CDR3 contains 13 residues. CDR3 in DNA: TGTGCCAGCAGTGGCTCCACAGGGAGTGAGCAGTTCTTC. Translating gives CASSGSTGSEQFF.

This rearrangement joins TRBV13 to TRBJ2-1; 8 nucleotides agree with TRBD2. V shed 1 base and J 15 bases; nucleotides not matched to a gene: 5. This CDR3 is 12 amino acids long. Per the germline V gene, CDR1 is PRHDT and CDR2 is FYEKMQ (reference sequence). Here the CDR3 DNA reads TGTGCCAGCAGCTTAGCCGGGGGGGGCACGTTCTTC. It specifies CASSLAGGGTFF.

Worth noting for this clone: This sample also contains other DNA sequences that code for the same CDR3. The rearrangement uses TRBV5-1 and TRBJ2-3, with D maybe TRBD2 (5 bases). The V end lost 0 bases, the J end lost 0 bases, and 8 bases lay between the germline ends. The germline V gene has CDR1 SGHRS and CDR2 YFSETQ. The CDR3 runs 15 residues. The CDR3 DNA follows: TGCGCCAGCAGCTTGGGGGCGGGTAGCACAGATACGCAGTATTTT. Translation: CASSLGAGSTDTQYF.

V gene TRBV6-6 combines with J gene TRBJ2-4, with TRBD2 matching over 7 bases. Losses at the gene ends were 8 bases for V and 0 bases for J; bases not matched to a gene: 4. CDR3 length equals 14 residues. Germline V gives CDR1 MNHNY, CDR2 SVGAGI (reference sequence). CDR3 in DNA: TGTGCCAGCTCCCCTAGCGGAGCCAAAAACATTCAGTACTTC. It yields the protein CASSPSGAKNIQYF.

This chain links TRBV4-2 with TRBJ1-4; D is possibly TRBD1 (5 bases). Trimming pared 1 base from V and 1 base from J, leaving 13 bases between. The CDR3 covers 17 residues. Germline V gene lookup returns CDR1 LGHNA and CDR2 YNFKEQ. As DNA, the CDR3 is TGTGCCAGCAGCCAAGGGGCAGGGAAAGTAACTAATGAAAAACTGTTTTTT. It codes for CASSQGAGKVTNEKLFF.

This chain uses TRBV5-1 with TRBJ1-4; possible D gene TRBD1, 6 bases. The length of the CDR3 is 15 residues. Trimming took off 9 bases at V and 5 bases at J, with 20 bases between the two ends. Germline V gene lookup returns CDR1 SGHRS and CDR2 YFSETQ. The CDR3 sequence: CATKEPGDGNEKLFF. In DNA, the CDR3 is TGCGCCACAAAGGAGCCAGGGGATGGGAATGAAAAACTGTTTTTT.

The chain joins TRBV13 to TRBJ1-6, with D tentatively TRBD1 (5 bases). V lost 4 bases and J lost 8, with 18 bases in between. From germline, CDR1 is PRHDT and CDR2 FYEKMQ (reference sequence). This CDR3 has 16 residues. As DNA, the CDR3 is TGTGCCAGCAGCTCACCCACCGGGACTGGGGATTCACCCCTCCACTTT. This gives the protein CASSSPTGTGDSPLHF. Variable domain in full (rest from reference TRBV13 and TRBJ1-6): AAGVIQSPRHLIKEKRETATLKCYPIPRHDTVYWYQQGPGQDPQFLISFYEKMQSDKGSIPDRFSAQQFSDYHSELNMSSLELGDSALYFCASSSPTGTGDSPLHFGNGTRLTVT.

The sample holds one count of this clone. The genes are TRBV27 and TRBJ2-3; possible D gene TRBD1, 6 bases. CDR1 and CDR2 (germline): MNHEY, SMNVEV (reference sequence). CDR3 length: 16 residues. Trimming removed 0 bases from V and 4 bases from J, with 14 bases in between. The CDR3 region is CASSLSGVGGADTQYF. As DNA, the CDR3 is TGTGCCAGCAGTTTATCTGGGGTTGGGGGCGCAGATACGCAGTATTTT.

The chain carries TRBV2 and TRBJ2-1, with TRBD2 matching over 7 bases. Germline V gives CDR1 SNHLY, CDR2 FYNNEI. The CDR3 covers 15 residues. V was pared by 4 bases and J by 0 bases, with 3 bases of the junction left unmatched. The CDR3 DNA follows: TGTGCCAGCAGTGGGGCTAGCGGCTCCTACAATGAGCAGTTCTTC. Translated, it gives CASSGASGSYNEQFF.

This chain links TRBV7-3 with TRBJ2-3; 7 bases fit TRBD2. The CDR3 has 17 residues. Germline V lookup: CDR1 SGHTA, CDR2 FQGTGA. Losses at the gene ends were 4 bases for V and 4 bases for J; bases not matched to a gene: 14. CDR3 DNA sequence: TGTGCCAGCAGCTCGCAAAGAGCGGGCCGGGAGGCAGATACGCAGTATTTT. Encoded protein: CASSSQRAGREADTQYF. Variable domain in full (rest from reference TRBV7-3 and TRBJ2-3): GAGVSQTPSNKVTEKGKYVELRCDPISGHTALYWYRQSLGQGPEFLIYFQGTGAADDSGLPNDRFFAVRPEGSVSTLKIQRTERGDSAVYLCASSSQRAGREADTQYFGPGTRLTVL.

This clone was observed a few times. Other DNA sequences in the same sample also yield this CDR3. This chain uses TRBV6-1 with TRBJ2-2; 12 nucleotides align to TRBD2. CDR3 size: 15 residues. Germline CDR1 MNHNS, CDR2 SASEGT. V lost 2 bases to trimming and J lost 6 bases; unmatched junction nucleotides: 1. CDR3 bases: TGTGCCAGCAGTGAACTAGCGGGGGGGCCCGGGGAGCTGTTTTTT. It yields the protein CASSELAGGPGELFF.

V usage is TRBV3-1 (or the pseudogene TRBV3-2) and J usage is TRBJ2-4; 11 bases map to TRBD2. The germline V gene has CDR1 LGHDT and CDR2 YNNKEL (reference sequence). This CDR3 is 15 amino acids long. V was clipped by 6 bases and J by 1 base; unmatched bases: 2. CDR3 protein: CASSSSGGAKNIQYF. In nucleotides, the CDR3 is TGTGCCAGCAGTTCTAGCGGGGGGGCCAAAAACATTCAGTACTTC.

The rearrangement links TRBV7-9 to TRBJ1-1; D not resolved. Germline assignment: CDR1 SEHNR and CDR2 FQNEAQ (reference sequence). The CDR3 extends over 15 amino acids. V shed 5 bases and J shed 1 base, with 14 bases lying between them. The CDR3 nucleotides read TGTGCCAGCAGCATCTACGCGGGCGGGAACACTGAAGCTTTCTTT. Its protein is CASSIYAGGNTEAFF.

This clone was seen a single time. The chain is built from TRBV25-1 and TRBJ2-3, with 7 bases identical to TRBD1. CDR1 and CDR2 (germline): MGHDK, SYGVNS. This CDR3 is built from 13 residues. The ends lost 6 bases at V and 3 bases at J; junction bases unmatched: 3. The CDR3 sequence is CASSRQGTDTQYF. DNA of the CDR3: TGTGCCAGCAGCCGACAGGGTACAGATACGCAGTATTTT.

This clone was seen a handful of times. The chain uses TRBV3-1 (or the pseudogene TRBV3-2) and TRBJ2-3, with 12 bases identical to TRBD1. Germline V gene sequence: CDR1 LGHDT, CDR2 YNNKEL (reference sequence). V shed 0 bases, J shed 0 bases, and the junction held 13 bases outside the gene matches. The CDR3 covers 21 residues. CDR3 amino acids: CASSQEWDRGLEGSSTDTQYF. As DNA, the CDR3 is TGTGCCAGCAGCCAAGAATGGGACAGGGGGCTCGAGGGTAGTAGCACAGATACGCAGTATTTT.

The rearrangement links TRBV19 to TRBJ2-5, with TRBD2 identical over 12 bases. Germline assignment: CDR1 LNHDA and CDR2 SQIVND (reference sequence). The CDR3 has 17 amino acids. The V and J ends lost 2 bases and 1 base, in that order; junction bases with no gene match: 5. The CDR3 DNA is TGTGCCAGTAGTATAAGCCGACTAGCGGGGGTCCAAGAGACCCAGTACTTC. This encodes CASSISRLAGVQETQYF.

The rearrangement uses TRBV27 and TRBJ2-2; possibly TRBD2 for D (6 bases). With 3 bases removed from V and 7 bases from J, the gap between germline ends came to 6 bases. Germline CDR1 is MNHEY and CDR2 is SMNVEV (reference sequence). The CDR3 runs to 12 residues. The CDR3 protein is CASSLTSGELFF. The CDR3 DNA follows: TGTGCCAGCAGTTTGACTAGCGGGGAGCTGTTTTTT.

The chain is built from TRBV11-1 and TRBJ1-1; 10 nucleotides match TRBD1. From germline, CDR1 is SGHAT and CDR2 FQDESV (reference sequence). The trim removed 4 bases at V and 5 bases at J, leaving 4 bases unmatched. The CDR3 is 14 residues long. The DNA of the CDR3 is TGTGCCAGCAGCTCGACAGGGGGCGCAACTGAAGCTTTCTTT. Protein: CASSSTGGATEAFF.